These 18 T cell receptor beta chains share one sample of origin, sequenced in a study of T-cell reconstitution after alpha-beta-depleted transplantation in children. The TCRbeta library incorporated unique molecular identifiers. TCRdb reprocessed the PCR reads with MiXCR, giving one entry per CDR3 protein. This table has some 120,000 distinct CDR3 sequences, 20% to 25% appearing once. Specimen: PBMCs, mostly from graft donor cells, collected 180 days after TCRalphabeta/CD19-depleted stem cell transplant. These receptor sequences come from a male patient aged 2 to 9 who had a stem cell transplant for chronic granulomatous disease, so the T cells may come from the graft donor.

This clonotype was counted ten times or more. V gene TRBV5-1 combines with J gene TRBJ1-4, with TRBD1 matching over 7 bases. The CDR3 is 15 amino acids. Germline V lookup: CDR1 SGHRS, CDR2 YFSETQ. V lost 4 bases to trimming and J lost 3 bases; unmatched junction nucleotides: 6. The CDR3 bases are TGCGCCAGCAGCAGCTCCGGGACAGCTAATGAAAAACTGTTTTTT. This gives the protein CASSSSGTANEKLFF.

V and J are TRBV12-3 or TRBV12-4 and TRBJ1-2; 10 bases match TRBD1. CDR3 length: 17 amino acids. The V gene end was trimmed by 7 bases and the J gene end by 0 bases; junction bases not matched to a gene: 11. This CDR3 is CASTRGQGKSANYGYTF. In nucleotides, the CDR3 is TGTGCCAGCACCCGGGGACAGGGGAAGAGCGCTAACTATGGCTACACCTTC.

The table lists this clonotype with a count of one. The rearrangement joins TRBV15 to TRBJ2-3; D gene unclear. The CDR3 totals 17 residues. From germline, CDR1 is LNHNV and CDR2 YYDKDF (reference sequence). V shed 0 bases and J shed 0 bases, with 13 bases lying between them. The CDR3 reads CATSRDLSSTSTDTQYF. The CDR3 region has the DNA TGTGCCACCAGCAGAGATCTGTCGAGCACTAGCACAGATACGCAGTATTTT.

V usage is TRBV13 and J usage is TRBJ2-7; no firm D call. Germline V gene sequence: CDR1 PRHDT, CDR2 FYEKMQ (reference sequence). Trimming took 2 bases from V and 2 from J, leaving 4 bases between them. There are 12 residues in the CDR3. CDR3 protein: CASSLFPYEQYF. CDR3 sequence (DNA): TGTGCCAGCAGCTTATTCCCCTACGAGCAGTACTTC.

Only a few counts were recorded for this clonotype. This chain links TRBV4-3 with TRBJ2-1; D gene uncertain. Germline CDR1 reads LGHNA; CDR2 reads YSLEER. V lost 0 bases and J 9 bases, leaving 15 bases between the germline ends. The CDR3 covers 15 residues. The CDR3 DNA is TGCGCCAGCAGCCAAGACGTTCGAACGGCCGGTGAGCAGTTCTTC. Protein product: CASSQDVRTAGEQFF.

This clonotype was found many times. The V call is TRBV29-1, the J call TRBJ2-1; 7 bases match TRBD2. The CDR3 runs 16 residues. J lost 1 base, V lost 7 bases, and 13 bases had no gene match. CDR1 SQVTM and CDR2 ANQGSEA come from the germline V gene. The CDR3 spells CSAAGTTVGSYNEQFF. Written as DNA, the CDR3 is TGCAGCGCTGCGGGGACTACTGTCGGATCCTACAATGAGCAGTTCTTC.

The chain recombines TRBV5-1 with TRBJ2-5, with 11 bases lining up with TRBD2. V gave up 2 bases and J gave up 3 bases; unmatched junction bases: 6. The V gene's germline CDR1 is SGHRS and CDR2 YFSETQ. This CDR3 contains 16 residues. The DNA of the CDR3 is TGCGCCAGCAGCTTAAATTCGGGACTAGCGGAAGAGACCCAGTACTTC. It codes for CASSLNSGLAEETQYF.

The CDR3 loop reads CASSSAREAYEQYF. DNA for the CDR3: TGCGCCAGCAGCTCGGCTCGGGAGGCCTACGAGCAGTACTTC. This chain joins TRBV5-1 and TRBJ2-7; the match to TRBD2 covers 7 bases. Per germline, CDR1 SGHRS and CDR2 YFSETQ. CDR3 size: 14 residues. Unmatched junction bases numbered 5, after V lost 3 bases and J lost 2 bases.

This clonotype was recorded many times. The chain is built from TRBV20-1 and TRBJ2-5; D gene uncertain. Germline V lookup: CDR1 DFQATT, CDR2 SNEGSKA (reference sequence). V dropped 6 bases and J dropped 2 bases, with 10 bases sitting between them. The CDR3 spans 12 residues. CDR3: CSALGPQETQYF. CDR3 nucleotides: TGCAGTGCCCTCGGGCCGCAAGAGACCCAGTACTTC.

This clonotype has at least ten counts. This chain links TRBV5-1 with TRBJ1-2, with D perhaps TRBD1 (6 bases). The CDR3 is 16 amino acids. Trimming left V 2 bases short and J 3 bases short, with 17 bases between. Germline V gene lookup returns CDR1 SGHRS and CDR2 YFSETQ. This chain's CDR3 is CASSLTGKRVDYGYTF. CDR3 in DNA: TGCGCCAGCAGCTTAACAGGGAAGAGGGTAGACTATGGCTACACCTTC.

The chain uses TRBV18 and TRBJ2-1, with TRBD2 identical over 8 bases. J gave up 7 bases and V 0 bases, and 5 bases lay outside the gene matches. Germline V gives CDR1 KGHSH, CDR2 LQKENI. The CDR3 has 15 residues. The CDR3 DNA reads TGTGCCAGCTCACCACCGAGCGGGAGTTGGAATGAGCAGTTCTTC. Translated: CASSPPSGSWNEQFF.

This chain uses TRBV20-1 with TRBJ2-7, with 7 bases aligning to TRBD1. The CDR3 has 15 amino acids. CDR1 is DFQATT, CDR2 SNEGSKA, per germline (reference sequence). Trimming cost V 6 bases and J 3 bases; bases outside gene matches: 14. This chain's CDR3 is CSATEGGKKFYEQYF. DNA for the CDR3: TGCAGTGCAACCGAAGGGGGCAAAAAGTTCTACGAGCAGTACTTC.

This clonotype was detected a few times. The V gene is TRBV12-3 or TRBV12-4, the J gene TRBJ2-5, with D perhaps matching TRBD1 (5 bases). The CDR3 contains 13 residues. V lost 4 bases to trimming and J lost 9 bases, with 15 bases between them. DNA of the CDR3: TGTGCCAGCAGTTCAGGGCCTGAAGGGGCCCAGTACTTC. It yields the protein CASSSGPEGAQYF.

This clonotype was counted only a few times. This chain links TRBV20-1 with TRBJ2-7, with a tentative D call TRBD1 (5 bases). Trimming removed 8 bases from V and 6 bases from J, with 26 bases in between. This CDR3 is 15 amino acids long. Germline-derived CDR1 and CDR2 are DFQATT and SNEGSKA (reference sequence). CDR3 region: CSPPKDIHFRGEQYF. The CDR3 nucleotides are TGCAGTCCACCGAAGGACATCCACTTTCGCGGCGAGCAGTACTTC.

This clonotype came up a few times. The chain recombines TRBV7-9 with TRBJ1-2; D is unresolved. The CDR3 extends over 15 amino acids. Looked up from germline, CDR1 is SEHNR and CDR2 is FQNEAQ (reference sequence). V was trimmed by 3 bases and J by 5 bases, leaving 16 bases between them. As DNA, the CDR3 is TGTGCCAGCAGCTTGCGCCCCGGGAGCGAGTATGGCTACACCTTC. Protein sequence: CASSLRPGSEYGYTF.

The chain links TRBV27 to TRBJ2-4, with D maybe TRBD1 (5 bases). Trimming stripped 8 bases from V and 15 bases from J, with 20 bases between. This CDR3 comprises 12 residues. Germline loops: CDR1 MNHEY, CDR2 SMNVEV (reference sequence). CDR3 protein: CASRSPARVLYF. Here the CDR3 DNA reads TGTGCCAGCCGTTCACCAGCCAGGGTACTGTACTTC.

The J gene is TRBJ1-5, the V gene TRBV20-1, with D unresolved. The CDR3 extends over 11 amino acids. The germline CDR1 and CDR2 sequences are DFQATT and SNEGSKA (reference sequence). Trimming pared 4 bases from V and 11 bases from J, leaving 12 bases between. CDR3 sequence: CSAIVSRAQHF. The CDR3 DNA is TGCAGTGCTATTGTCTCGAGGGCCCAGCATTTT.

The table lists this clonotype with many counts. In nucleotides, the CDR3 is TGCAGCGCCGAGGTTTCTTGGGCAGTTCAAGAGACCCAGTACTTC. Its protein product is CSAEVSWAVQETQYF. This rearrangement joins TRBV29-1 to TRBJ2-5; D not certain. The V end lost 7 bases, the J end lost 2 bases, and 20 bases lay between the germline ends. Germline V lookup: CDR1 SQVTM, CDR2 ANQGSEA. CDR3 length equals 15 residues.